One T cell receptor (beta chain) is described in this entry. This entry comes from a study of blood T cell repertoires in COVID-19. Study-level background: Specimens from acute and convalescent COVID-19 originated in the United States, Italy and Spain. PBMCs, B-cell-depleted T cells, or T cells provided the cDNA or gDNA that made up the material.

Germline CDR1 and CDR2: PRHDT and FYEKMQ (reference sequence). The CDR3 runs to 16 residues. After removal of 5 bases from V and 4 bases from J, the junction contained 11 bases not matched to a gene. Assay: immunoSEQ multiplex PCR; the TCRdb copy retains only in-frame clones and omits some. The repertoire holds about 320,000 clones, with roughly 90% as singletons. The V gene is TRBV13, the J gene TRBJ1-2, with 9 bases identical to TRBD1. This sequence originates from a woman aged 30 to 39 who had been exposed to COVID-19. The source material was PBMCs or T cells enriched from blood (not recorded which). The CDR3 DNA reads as TGTGCCAGCAGCGCCAGCGGGACAGGGATCATCTATGGCTACACCTTC. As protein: CASSASGTGIIYGYTF.